Presented here are 20 T cell receptor beta chains from one specimen sequenced in a study of T cells in Graves' hyperthyroidism and ophthalmopathy. The investigators amplified TCR beta CDR3 regions from RNA transcripts. HTBI primers were employed in a first-round RT-PCR of the TCR CDR3. TCRdb reanalysed the multiplex PCR reads using MiXCR and keeps one entry per CDR3 protein. The sample holds some 600,000 distinct CDR3 sequences, 35% to 55% seen once. The sample taken for sequencing was peripheral blood or thyroid tissue (not recorded which). These receptors all stem from a woman younger than 30 with Graves' hyperthyroidism.

For this clonotype: This may be a read error: a much more frequent sequence differs by one nucleotide. The chain employs TRBV2 and TRBJ2-2; D is possibly TRBD2 (6 bases). Germline V gene data show CDR1 as SNHLY and CDR2 as FYNNEI. This CDR3 has 15 residues. V was cut by 3 bases and J by 4 bases, with 12 bases left in between. For the CDR3, the DNA is TGTGCCAGCAGTGAGCGGGGAAGGGCCACCGGGGAGCTGTTTTTT. Translation: CASSERGRATGELFF. The full variable domain, with the rest looked up from reference TRBV2 and TRBJ2-2, is EPEVTQTPSHQVTQMGQEVILRCVPISNHLYFYWYRQILGQKVEFLVSFYNNEISEKSEIFDDQFSVERPDGSNFTLKIRSTKLEDSAMYFCASSERGRATGELFFGEGSRLTVL.

V gene TRBV7-9 combines with J gene TRBJ1-2; D perhaps matches TRBD1 (5 bases). The CDR3 extends over 16 amino acids. The germline V gene has CDR1 SEHNR and CDR2 FQNEAQ (reference sequence). Trimming removed 5 bases from V and 5 bases from J, with 21 bases in between. The CDR3 DNA reads as TGTGCCAGCAGCCTAGAGTATCGGGGCCTAAAGTATGGCTACACCTTC. This gives the protein CASSLEYRGLKYGYTF. Variable domain in full (rest from reference TRBV7-9 and TRBJ1-2): DTGVSQNPRHKITKRGQNVTFRCDPISEHNRLYWYRQTLGQGPEFLTYFQNEAQLEKSRLLSDRFSAERPKGSFSTLEIQRTEQGDSAMYLCASSLEYRGLKYGYTFGSGTRLTVV.

This rearrangement joins TRBV2 to TRBJ2-7; D uncertain. The CDR3 extends over 13 amino acids. The V gene lost 6 bases and the J gene lost 5 bases, with 14 bases spanning the gap. Germline V gives CDR1 SNHLY, CDR2 FYNNEI. CDR3 in amino acids: CASSASSYNEQYF. The CDR3 DNA reads TGTGCCAGCAGCGCCAGCTCCTACAACGAGCAGTACTTC.

This clonotype was counted many times. V is TRBV2 and J is TRBJ1-5; 8 bases are a match to TRBD1. After removal of 6 bases from V and 6 bases from J, the junction contained 7 bases not matched to a gene. The CDR3 covers 14 residues. Germline-derived CDR1 and CDR2 are SNHLY and FYNNEI. CDR3: CASRGQGITQPQHF. DNA for the CDR3: TGTGCCAGCAGAGGACAGGGTATTACTCAGCCCCAGCATTTT.

The V and J genes are TRBV20-1 and TRBJ1-1; D not certain. The V gene's germline CDR1 is DFQATT and CDR2 SNEGSKA (reference sequence). This CDR3 is 13 amino acids long. The ends were cut back, 4 bases at V and 0 bases at J, with 9 bases in the middle. CDR3 sequence reads: CSAIDNLNTEAFF. The CDR3 DNA is TGCAGTGCTATAGACAACTTGAACACTGAAGCTTTCTTT.

This clonotype was seen repeatedly, ten times or more. The rearrangement uses TRBV15 and TRBJ2-5; 7 bases line up with TRBD2. Trimming cost V 3 bases and J 5 bases; bases outside gene matches: 9. Germline-derived CDR1 and CDR2 are LNHNV and YYDKDF (reference sequence). The CDR3 is made up of 15 amino acids. As DNA, the CDR3 is TGTGCCACCAGCAGCGAGCGGGGCGGGAAGGAGACCCAGTACTTC. It codes for CATSSERGGKETQYF.

Only a few counts were recorded for this clonotype. J is TRBJ2-7 and V is TRBV19; perhaps TRBD1 as D (5 bases). Trimming pared 6 bases from V and 6 bases from J, leaving 15 bases between. The CDR3 consists of 13 residues. Germline assignment: CDR1 LNHDA and CDR2 SQIVND (reference sequence). CDR3 region: CASSMKGVGEQYF. The CDR3 nucleotides read TGTGCCAGTAGCATGAAAGGGGTGGGCGAGCAGTACTTC.

The rearrangement uses TRBV10-3 and TRBJ2-7, with TRBD2 matching 9 bases. The CDR3 spans 13 residues. The germline CDR1 and CDR2 sequences are ENHRY and SYGVKD. V shed 4 bases and J 3 bases; nucleotides not matched to a gene: 1. The CDR3 is CAISGTSDYEQYF. The CDR3 bases are TGTGCCATCAGTGGGACTAGCGACTACGAGCAGTACTTC.

The rearrangement links TRBV11-2 to TRBJ1-3; 7 nucleotides match TRBD1. CDR1 SGHAT and CDR2 FQNNGV come from the germline V gene. This CDR3 is built from 14 residues. J lost 3 bases, V lost 3 bases, and 2 bases had no gene match. The CDR3 DNA sequence: TGTGCCAGCAGCTTCTACAGGGGTGGAAACACCATATATTTT. Translation: CASSFYRGGNTIYF.

This chain links TRBV20-1 with TRBJ2-7; 11 nucleotides line up with TRBD2. J lost 1 base, V lost 6 bases, and 11 bases had no gene match. The germline V gene has CDR1 DFQATT and CDR2 SNEGSKA (reference sequence). The CDR3 contains 16 residues. The CDR3 loop reads CSAQMASGRLSYEQYF. The CDR3 nucleotides are TGCAGTGCCCAGATGGCTAGCGGGAGGCTTTCCTACGAGCAGTACTTC.

In its sample, this clonotype was seen a few times. The chain couples TRBV5-6 to TRBJ2-5; possible D gene TRBD1, 5 bases. The V gene lost 4 bases and the J gene lost 3 bases, with 10 bases spanning the gap. CDR3 size: 13 residues. Germline V gene sequence: CDR1 SGHDT, CDR2 YYEEEE. The CDR3, as DNA: TGTGCCAGCAGCGCTCCAGGGAAAGAGACCCAGTACTTC. It yields the protein CASSAPGKETQYF.

CDR3: CASSLGLAGGPGGTQYF. The CDR3 DNA is TGTGCCAGCAGCTTGGGACTAGCGGGAGGGCCAGGAGGGACCCAGTACTTC. This chain joins TRBV7-9 and TRBJ2-5; 16 positions match TRBD2. This CDR3 region has 17 residues. Germline assignment: CDR1 SEHNR and CDR2 FQNEAQ (reference sequence). V dropped 3 bases and J dropped 7; count of bases not matched to a gene: 8.

The V gene is TRBV7-1, the J gene TRBJ2-5; no clear D. The J call may not be correct, given that the DNA end is closer to TRBJ2-1. TRBV7-1 is flagged as an ORF with uncertain function. The CDR3 extends over 11 amino acids. The DNA for the CDR3 is TGTGCCAGCAGCCTCCGCGCAGGGCAGTTCTTC. It encodes CASSLRAGQFF.

The chain links TRBV10-3 to TRBJ1-1, with D possibly matching TRBD1 (6 bases). Trimming removed 3 bases at V and 6 bases at J, with 8 bases between. The V gene's germline CDR1 is ENHRY and CDR2 SYGVKD. This CDR3 is 12 amino acids long. The CDR3 coding sequence is TGTGCCATCAGTGATCAGGGGCCTGAAGCTTTCTTT. Translation gives CAISDQGPEAFF.

The sample holds many counts of this clonotype. This chain connects TRBV7-9 to TRBJ1-1; D not resolved. The V gene's germline CDR1 is SEHNR and CDR2 FQNEAQ (reference sequence). This CDR3 has 14 amino acids. Deletions cut 0 bases from V and 4 bases from J, with 9 bases between. CDR3 DNA: TGTGCCAGCAGCTTAGCGTCCAGGAGCACTGAAGCTTTCTTT. Encoded protein: CASSLASRSTEAFF.

The V gene is TRBV25-1, the J gene TRBJ1-1; D perhaps matches TRBD1 (5 bases). CDR1 is MGHDK, CDR2 SYGVNS, per germline. V shed 11 bases and J shed 5 bases, with 21 bases lying between them. This CDR3 contains 14 residues. This CDR3 reads CASTAGGERTEAFF. In nucleotides, the CDR3 is TGTGCCTCCACCGCGGGGGGAGAGAGGACTGAAGCTTTCTTT.

This clonotype was recorded a few times. V is TRBV5-6 and J is TRBJ2-5; D could derive from TRBD1 or TRBD2 (5 bases each). Germline V gene sequence: CDR1 SGHDT, CDR2 YYEEEE. The CDR3 runs to 14 residues. V was clipped by 1 base and J by 1 base, with 8 bases between them. The DNA for the CDR3 is TGTGCCAGCAGCTTGCGTGGGACCCAAGAGACCCAGTACTTC. The encoded protein is CASSLRGTQETQYF. Complete variable domain (other parts from reference TRBV5-6 and TRBJ2-5): DAGVTQSPTHLIKTRGQQVTLRCSPKSGHDTVSWYQQALGQGPQFIFQYYEEEERQRGNFPDRFSGHQFPNYSSELNVNALLLGDSALYLCASSLRGTQETQYFGPGTRLLVL.

The V and J genes are TRBV29-1 and TRBJ2-3; maybe TRBD2 (5 bases). The CDR3 spans 13 residues. Germline CDR1 reads SQVTM; CDR2 reads ANQGSEA. V was trimmed by 4 bases and J by 2 bases, leaving 10 bases between them. CDR3 in DNA: TGCAGCGTTGGGACTCATTCCACAGATACGCAGTATTTT. Its protein is CSVGTHSTDTQYF.

The chain carries TRBV15 and TRBJ2-2, with 10 bases lining up with TRBD1. The V segment lost 7 bases and the J segment 3 bases; nucleotides outside the gene matches: 8. The CDR3 spans 16 residues. Germline V gives CDR1 LNHNV, CDR2 YYDKDF (reference sequence). CDR3 coding DNA: TGTGCCACCAAGTTCGGTGGGACAGGGGACACCGGGGAGCTGTTTTTT. This translates into CATKFGGTGDTGELFF.

The chain carries TRBV2 and TRBJ2-7; 7 positions agree with TRBD1. Per the germline V gene, CDR1 is SNHLY and CDR2 is FYNNEI. V shed 8 bases and J 4 bases; nucleotides not matched to a gene: 8. This CDR3 region has 13 residues. The CDR3 loop reads CASVAGQDYEQYF. The DNA of the CDR3 is TGTGCCAGCGTTGCCGGACAGGATTACGAGCAGTACTTC.